Shown below are 7 T cell receptor beta chains from a single sample sequenced in a study of Ad26.COV2.S vaccination and SARS-CoV-2 variants. Measured with immunoSEQ multiplex PCR; TCRdb has only the in-frame clones, and not every one. The sample lists 350,000 to 500,000 clones, 90% occurring once. Treatment meaning: some 20 received Ad26.COV2.S at low or high dose, single or two shots; 5 received placebo; per-sample allocation not given. Collection of the samples took place on day 63 after the first injection of vaccine or placebo. The sample here was peripheral blood, taken in a trial of Ad26.COV2.S vaccine versus placebo. These receptors were taken from a person aged 18-60 years who received the Ad26.COV2.S COVID-19 vaccine or a placebo.

The table lists this clone with a count of one. The chain uses TRBV4-2 and TRBJ2-7, with D maybe TRBD2 (5 bases). From germline, CDR1 is LGHNA and CDR2 YNFKEQ. The V end was cut by 0 bases, the J end by 5 bases, with 5 bases between. This CDR3 is 12 amino acids long. The CDR3 nucleotides are TGTGCCAGCAGCCAAGAGGAGGACGAGCAGTACTTC. Amino acids: CASSQEEDEQYF.

The J gene is TRBJ2-3, the V gene TRBV9, with 12 positions matching TRBD2. The V gene end was trimmed by 0 bases and the J gene end by 3 bases; junction bases not matched to a gene: 5. Germline loops: CDR1 SGDLS, CDR2 YYNGEE. The CDR3 spans 17 residues. The CDR3 is CASSVGTSGIGTDTQYF. CDR3 sequence (DNA): TGTGCCAGCAGCGTAGGGACTAGCGGGATCGGGACAGATACGCAGTATTTT.

The chain recombines TRBV18 with TRBJ2-2, with D unclear. Germline values: CDR1 KGHSH, CDR2 LQKENI. Deletions cut 0 bases from V and 0 bases from J, with 8 bases between. This CDR3 has 16 residues. The CDR3 nucleotides are TGTGCCAGCTCACCACCGGGCGGCCCGAACACCGGGGAGCTGTTTTTT. It translates to CASSPPGGPNTGELFF.

The CDR3 is CARPRGGENYNEQFF. The CDR3 bases are TGTGCCAGACCTAGGGGGGGGGAGAATTACAATGAGCAGTTCTTC. The rearrangement links TRBV28 to TRBJ2-1, with a tentative D call TRBD2 (7 bases). CDR3 length equals 15 residues. V lost 9 bases to trimming and J lost 4 bases, with 19 bases between them. The germline CDR1 and CDR2 sequences are MDHEN and SYDVKM.

The chain has TRBV6-1 and TRBJ2-5; 7 bases are shared with TRBD2. The V and J ends lost 4 bases and 1 base, in that order; junction bases with no gene match: 9. Per the germline V gene, CDR1 is MNHNS and CDR2 is SASEGT. CDR3 length equals 16 residues. CDR3 in DNA: TGTGCCAGCAGTGGGGTCCCGGGGAGGGTCCAAGAGACCCAGTACTTC. Its protein product is CASSGVPGRVQETQYF.

A single count supports this clone. Since a far larger clone is one base different, this is likely a read error. The rearrangement uses TRBV5-4 and TRBJ2-2, with D maybe TRBD1 (6 bases). The CDR3 consists of 13 residues. CDR1 and CDR2 from the germline V gene are SGHNT and YYREEE (reference sequence). With 3 bases removed from V and 3 bases from J, the gap between germline ends came to 6 bases. Here the CDR3 DNA reads TGTGCCAGCAGCTACAGGGACACCGGGGAGCTGTTTTTT. Residues: CASSYRDTGELFF.

The count of this clone is one. The V gene is TRBV7-2, the J gene TRBJ2-7; D not certain. Trimming left V 6 bases short and J 0 bases short, with 3 bases between. Germline CDR1 reads SGHTA; CDR2 reads FQGNSA. This CDR3 has 11 residues. The CDR3 DNA is TGTGCCAGCAGAAACTCCTACGAGCAGTACTTC. Protein: CASRNSYEQYF.